This is a list of T cell receptor beta chains from one sample in a study of beta chain features in type 1 diabetes. Assay: immunoSEQ multiplex PCR; the TCRdb copy retains only in-frame clones and omits some. This sample has 150,000 to 180,000 clones, with about 8.1% found just once. What was sequenced was central memory CD4+ T cells from blood. The receptor source for this set is a man younger than 35 in good health. Each CDR3 is given with its conserved first and last residue. D genes are given only for firm matches. Clone sizes are given selectively: once, few, many, or a class where the clone is expanded.

D	V	size	J	CDR3	DNA
.	TRBV6-4	.	TRBJ1-4	CASSEREWNEKLFF	TGTGCCAGCAGTGAGCGTGAATGGAATGAAAAACTGTTTTTT
TRBD2	TRBV7-2	.	TRBJ2-7	CASSLWTSTGEQYF	TGTGCCAGCAGCTTATGGACTAGCACGGGCGAGCAGTACTTC
.	TRBV7-2	.	TRBJ2-1	CASSFLSSYNEQFF	TGTGCCAGCAGCTTCTTGAGCTCCTACAATGAGCAGTTCTTC
.	TRBV4-1	.	TRBJ2-5	CASSQQGGETQYF	TGTGCCAGCAGCCAGCAGGGTGGGGAGACCCAGTACTTC
TRBD1	TRBV6-1	few	TRBJ2-2	CASSKGTGNTGELFF	TGTGCCAGCAGCAAAGGGACAGGGAACACCGGGGAGCTGTTTTTT
.	TRBV11-2	.	TRBJ2-1	CASSLRAGSGNEQFF	TGTGCCAGCAGCTTAAGAGCGGGCTCTGGGAATGAGCAGTTCTTC
TRBD1	TRBV30	.	TRBJ1-1	CAWSGDRGPGLNTEAFF	TGTGCCTGGAGTGGGGACAGGGGCCCGGGGTTAAACACTGAAGCTTTCTTT
TRBD1	TRBV9	.	TRBJ1-1	CASSVGDRVSEAFF	TGTGCCAGCAGCGTAGGGGACAGGGTTTCTGAAGCTTTCTTT
.	TRBV10-3	few	TRBJ2-3	CAISVSDSRTDTQYF	TGTGCCATCAGTGTATCGGACTCTCGCACAGATACGCAGTATTTT
TRBD1	TRBV9	.	TRBJ2-7	CASSVGDRAYEQYF	TGTGCCAGCAGCGTAGGGGACAGGGCCTACGAGCAGTACTTC
.	TRBV2	few	TRBJ1-4	CASSERYEKLFF	TGTGCCAGCAGTGAACGGTATGAAAAACTGTTTTTT
TRBD1	TRBV19	few	TRBJ1-2	CASSGQGVYGYTF	TGTGCCAGTAGCGGACAGGGAGTCTATGGCTACACCTTC
TRBD1	TRBV29-1	.	TRBJ1-5	CSVRQDRGSNQPQHF	TGCAGCGTTCGACAGGACAGGGGTAGCAATCAGCCCCAGCATTTT
TRBD2	TRBV7-2	many	TRBJ2-3	CASSLTGGPPDTQYF	TGTGCCAGCAGCTTAACGGGAGGGCCCCCGGATACGCAGTATTTT
.	TRBV20-1	few	TRBJ2-7	CSARRSYEQYF	TGCAGTGCTAGACGGAGTTACGAGCAGTACTTC
TRBD1	TRBV7-2	many	TRBJ2-7	CASSQGQGSEQYF	TGTGCCAGCAGCCAAGGACAGGGGAGCGAGCAGTACTTC
.	TRBV18	.	TRBJ2-3	CASSPQEFTDTQYF	TGTGCCAGCTCACCTCAGGAATTCACAGATACGCAGTATTTT
.	TRBV6-6	few	TRBJ1-1	CASSYDRLNTEAFF	TGTGCCAGCAGTTACGACAGGTTGAACACTGAAGCTTTCTTT
.	TRBV27	few	TRBJ2-2	CASSPQVLNTGELFF	TGTGCCAGCAGTCCGCAGGTTTTGAACACCGGGGAGCTGTTTTTT
TRBD2	TRBV28	few	TRBJ2-2	CASSTMGSGSVLFF	TGTGCCAGCAGTACCATGGGGAGCGGGAGTGTACTGTTTTTT
TRBD1	TRBV4-3	.	TRBJ1-2	CASSQADRGRGYYGYTF	TGCGCCAGCAGCCAAGCCGACAGGGGGAGAGGGTACTATGGCTACACCTTC
TRBD2	TRBV5-1	few	TRBJ2-1	CASSLSGGGVYNEQFF	TGCGCCAGCAGCTTATCGGGTGGGGGGGTTTACAATGAGCAGTTCTTC
TRBD1	TRBV27	many	TRBJ2-6	CASNKGGPGANVLTF	TGTGCCAGCAACAAAGGGGGCCCTGGGGCCAACGTCCTGACTTTC
.	TRBV30	few	TRBJ1-3	CAWKLGGSGNTIYF	TGTGCCTGGAAATTAGGCGGTTCTGGAAACACCATATATTTT
TRBD2	TRBV30	.	TRBJ2-5	CAWKRGLASRQETQYF	TGTGCCTGGAAGCGGGGACTAGCGTCCCGTCAAGAGACCCAGTACTTC
TRBD2	TRBV7-2	few	TRBJ2-7	CASSLGGRWYEQYF	TGTGCCAGCAGCTTAGGCGGGAGGTGGTACGAGCAGTACTTC
TRBD1	TRBV5-1	.	TRBJ1-2	CASSLFGTDFIYTF	TGCGCCAGCAGCTTGTTTGGGACAGACTTTATCTACACCTTC
.	TRBV30	many	TRBJ1-5	CAWSMTGSSNQPQHF	TGTGCCTGGAGCATGACAGGATCGTCGAATCAGCCCCAGCATTTT
TRBD1	TRBV10-3	.	TRBJ2-7	CAISESTGGRNEQYF	TGTGCCATCAGTGAGTCAACAGGGGGTAGGAACGAGCAGTACTTC
.	TRBV7-2	many	TRBJ2-1	CASSLEEGDEQFF	TGTGCCAGCAGCTTAGAGGAGGGAGATGAGCAGTTCTTC
TRBD1	TRBV28	few	TRBJ2-7	CASSSYSTGGYEQYF	TGTGCCAGCAGCTCCTACTCGACAGGGGGCTACGAGCAGTACTTC
.	TRBV7-2	few	TRBJ2-2	CASSSRNTGELFF	TGTGCCAGCAGCTCCAGAAACACCGGGGAGCTGTTTTTT
.	TRBV7-9	many	TRBJ1-1	CASSWRGGTEAFF	TGTGCCAGCAGCTGGAGGGGGGGCACTGAAGCTTTCTTT
.	TRBV18	.	TRBJ2-4	CASSPPYERKNIQYF	TGTGCCAGCTCACCACCGTATGAGCGGAAAAACATTCAGTACTTC
TRBD2	TRBV14	few	TRBJ2-1	CASSTRGVTSVLYNEQFF	TGTGCCAGCAGTACCCGGGGGGTGACTAGCGTGCTGTACAATGAGCAGTTCTTC
.	TRBV6-5	few	TRBJ2-5	CASGRGQPQETQYF	TGTGCCAGCGGGCGGGGACAGCCACAAGAGACCCAGTACTTC
TRBD1	TRBV7-2	few	TRBJ1-4	CASSLYSGTGGTRLFF	TGTGCCAGCAGCTTATATTCGGGGACAGGGGGCACTAGGCTGTTTTTT
TRBD1	TRBV7-6	.	TRBJ2-2	CASSQGDGAGFTGELFF	TGTGCCAGCAGCCAGGGGGACGGGGCTGGGTTTACCGGGGAGCTGTTTTTT
.	TRBV4-2	few	TRBJ1-2	CASSFPEVRRNYGYTF	TGTGCCAGCAGCTTCCCTGAGGTGCGCCGAAACTATGGCTACACCTTC
.	TRBV5-6	.	TRBJ1-2	CASSLRLGGYTF	TGTGCCAGCAGCTTAAGGCTCGGGGGCTACACCTTC
TRBD1	TRBV5-6	few	TRBJ1-6	CASSLVSGGSPLHF	TGTGCCAGCAGCTTGGTGTCAGGGGGTTCACCCCTCCACTTT
TRBD1	TRBV10-3	few	TRBJ2-7	CATEDRAREQYF	TGTGCCACTGAGGACAGGGCGCGCGAGCAGTACTTC
.	TRBV5-4	.	TRBJ1-1	CASSYDGVNTEAFF	TGTGCCAGCAGCTATGACGGAGTGAACACTGAAGCTTTCTTT
TRBD1	TRBV5-4	.	TRBJ1-6	CASSPQGANNSPLHF	TGCGCCAGCAGCCCGCAGGGGGCCAATAATTCACCCCTCCACTTT
.	TRBV7-2	.	TRBJ2-7	CASSLQKFYEQYF	TGTGCCAGCAGCTTACAGAAGTTCTACGAGCAGTACTTC
TRBD1	TRBV4-2	few	TRBJ2-5	CASSQDLTGQGAGEQYF	TGTGCCAGCAGCCAAGATCTCACCGGACAGGGGGCAGGGGAGCAGTACTTC
TRBD1	TRBV28	few	TRBJ1-2	CASSWGSGGQHYGYTF	TGTGCCAGCAGTTGGGGGTCCGGGGGACAGCACTATGGCTACACCTTC
TRBD2	TRBV6-1	few	TRBJ2-1	CASIRGAGYNEQFF	TGTGCCAGCATTAGGGGAGCGGGGTACAATGAGCAGTTCTTC
TRBD1	TRBV7-8	.	TRBJ2-7	CASSPNRRDRVYEQYF	TGTGCCAGCAGCCCTAATCGGAGGGACAGGGTCTACGAGCAGTACTTC
TRBD1	TRBV7-3	.	TRBJ1-2	CASSSGQGALGSSALGYTF	TGTGCCAGCAGCTCGGGACAGGGGGCGCTTGGTAGTTCGGCTCTTGGCTACACCTTC
TRBD2	TRBV5-1	few	TRBJ2-2	CASSIQREISGELFF	TGCGCCAGCAGTATCCAGCGGGAGATCTCCGGGGAGCTGTTTTTT
.	TRBV13	.	TRBJ2-2	CASSLNRGNTNTGELFF	TGTGCCAGCAGCTTAAATCGCGGCAATACGAACACCGGGGAGCTGTTTTTT